The rows below give T cell receptor beta chains drawn from one sample of a study of cytomegalovirus exposure and HLA in healthy donors. TCRdb's table, derived via immunoSEQ multiplex PCR, lists solely in-frame clones and lacks some. The sample yields around 55,000 clones, about 76% seen once. Source material: PBMCs. The source of these receptors is a female donor in good health and CMV-seronegative. CDR3s include the opening cysteine and the closing phenylalanine or tryptophan. A D gene is named only where the DNA matches it firmly. The listing skips clone size in some rows; elsewhere it reads once, few, many or a size class.

TRBJ2-5 TRBV7-7 . . TGTGCCAGCAGCGTCAGGGTCCAAGAGACCCAGTACTTC CASSVRVQETQYF
TRBJ2-5 TRBV27 TRBD2 . TGTGCCAGCAGTTGGGGGGGAGTGAGTGGAGAGACCCAGTACTTC CASSWGGVSGETQYF
TRBJ1-1 TRBV18 TRBD1 . TGTGCCAGCTCATCCAGGGGGCGCGACACTGAAGCTTTCTTT CASSSRGRDTEAFF
TRBJ2-2 TRBV27 TRBD2 . TGTGCCAGCAGTTTAGGGCTACTAGCGGGAGTGAACACCGGGGAGCTGTTTTTT CASSLGLLAGVNTGELFF
TRBJ2-3 TRBV11-3 TRBD2 . TGTGCCAGCAGCAAAGGAGGGACTAGCGGGACGGGGGATACGCAGTATTTT CASSKGGTSGTGDTQYF
TRBJ1-1 TRBV5-1 . . TGCGCCAGCAGCTTGGGACAGGTGGCCACTGAAGCTTTCTTT CASSLGQVATEAFF
TRBJ2-7 TRBV19 TRBD1 few TGTGCCACCGGGACAGGGGATGCTCAGCAGTACTTC CATGTGDAQQYF
TRBJ1-6 TRBV9 . . TGTGCCAGCAGCCCGAGGCGGTTTCTCTCCTATAATTCCCCCCTCCACTTT CASSPRRFLSYNSPLHF
TRBJ1-2 TRBV28 TRBD1 . TGTGCCAGCAGTGACAGGGGGAAACGGAGTTCTGGCTACACCTTC CASSDRGKRSSGYTF
TRBJ2-2 TRBV9 TRBD2 . TGTGCCAGCAGCTCATTAGGACTAGCGGGAACCGGGGAGCTGTTTTTT CASSSLGLAGTGELFF